One T cell receptor (beta chain) is described in this entry. What it binds is not known. V lost 3 bases to trimming and J lost 5 bases, with 15 bases between them. The CDR3 runs to 15 residues. The germline V gene has CDR1 SGHNT and CDR2 YENEEA. This sample is part of a study of siplizumab effects on memory and regulatory T cells. Study-level background: The mixed lymphocyte reactions, run in pairs, contained siplizumab at about 0.97 ug/mL or no drug. Study observations and caveats: It was not possible to assign a naive or memory phenotype to roughly 80-97% of proliferating CD4+ or CD8+ clones. Naive T cells apparently outstripped memory cells in diversity and seemed major alloresponse contributors. Proliferating Tregs from siplizumab cultures lacked functional confirmation of suppression.

Some clones are missing from TCRdb's copy, which holds only in-frame ones; the method was immunoSEQ multiplex PCR. The sample holds approximately 10,000 clones; roughly half are singletons and the top ten take around 35%. Mixed lymphocyte reaction cells were cocultured at 37°C for more than 5 days. The chain recombines TRBV11-3 with TRBJ2-3; D is perhaps TRBD1 (6 bases). This receptor was obtained from a human donor in good health; the cells came from an allogeneic mixed lymphocyte reaction. Some clones in this sample may be carry-over from other donors' samples. The source material was CFSE-low (dividing) CD8+ T cells sorted from an allogeneic mixed lymphocyte reaction. CDR3 residues: CASSFRSGAQDTQYF. The CDR3 nucleotides are TGTGCCAGCAGCTTCCGTTCAGGGGCGCAAGATACGCAGTATTTT.